Presented here are 8 T cell receptor beta chains from one specimen sequenced in a study of blood T cell repertoires in COVID-19 (dated by TCRdb to about 2020). Libraries were prepared through the immunoSEQ multiplex PCR assay. TCRdb took over this immuneACCESS table, retaining in-frame rearrangements with V and J assigned. Such tables are incomplete; in checked studies, under half of the missing clones stem from an unresolved V gene, and the remainder is unexplained. This sample is represented by tens of thousands of clones; approximately 77% of them were singletons. Approximately 30% of the sample belongs to the ten largest clones. Sequenced material: peripheral blood. These receptors were taken from a human donor in a cohort sampled during active COVID-19.

This clone has at least ten counts. V and J are TRBV18 and TRBJ2-7; no definite D call. Germline CDR1 is KGHSH and CDR2 is LQKENI. This CDR3 is 15 amino acids long. V was trimmed by 0 bases and J by 2 bases, leaving 11 bases between them. The CDR3 region has the DNA TGTGCCAGCTCACCACCCGACATGCTCGCCTACGAGCAGTACTTC. Translation gives CASSPPDMLAYEQYF.

This clone has a single count. The V and J genes are TRBV19 and TRBJ2-7, with D possibly TRBD1 on 7 matching bases. The V end lost 3 bases, the J end lost 4 bases, and 16 bases lay between the germline ends. The CDR3 extends over 15 amino acids. Germline V gene lookup returns CDR1 LNHDA and CDR2 SQIVND (reference sequence). The CDR3 DNA reads as TGTGCCAGTAGTATTGGAGGTCAGGGGGGTTACGAGCAGTACTTC. Protein product: CASSIGGQGGYEQYF.

The chain has TRBV7-2 and TRBJ2-2; D might be TRBD1 (6 bases). The V end was cut by 4 bases, the J end by 6 bases, with 9 bases between. Looked up from germline, CDR1 is SGHTA and CDR2 is FQGNSA. The CDR3 extends over 13 amino acids. CDR3 coding DNA: TGTGCCAGCAGCTCGACAGGTTCCGGGGAGCTGTTTTTT. It specifies CASSSTGSGELFF.

The V call is TRBV6-6, the J call TRBJ1-6, with unresolved D. Germline V lookup: CDR1 MNHNY, CDR2 SVGAGI (reference sequence). The ends were cut back, 6 bases at V and 6 bases at J, with 6 bases in the middle. This CDR3 region has 12 residues. In DNA form, the CDR3 reads TGTGCCAGCAGCTCCAGTAATTCACCCCTCCACTTT. Its protein is CASSSSNSPLHF.

This chain uses TRBV10-1 with TRBJ2-1; 7 nucleotides agree with TRBD2. V was clipped by 0 bases and J by 13 bases; unmatched bases: 12. This CDR3 spans 15 amino acids. CDR1 is WNHNN, CDR2 SYGVQD, per germline (reference sequence). The CDR3 loop is CASSESFSGRLPQFF. DNA for the CDR3: TGCGCCAGCAGTGAGTCGTTTAGCGGGCGTCTCCCACAGTTCTTC.

The gene calls are TRBV5-1 and TRBJ2-7; maybe TRBD1 (6 bases). Germline V gene lookup returns CDR1 SGHRS and CDR2 YFSETQ. The CDR3 sequence is 15 residues long. The germline V and J ends were trimmed by 4 bases and 3 bases, with 17 bases remaining between them. CDR3 DNA sequence: TGCGCCAGCAGCCCCCAGACAGGAGAGTACTACGAGCAGTACTTC. Protein product: CASSPQTGEYYEQYF. The variable domain in full, with the rest retrieved from reference TRBV5-1 and TRBJ2-7, is KAGVTQTPRYLIKTRGQQVTLSCSPISGHRSVSWYQQTPGQGLQFLFEYFSETQRNKGNFPGRFSGRQFSNSRSEMNVSTLELGDSALYLCASSPQTGEYYEQYFGPGTRLTVT.

As DNA, the CDR3 is TGTGCCAGCAGTCGGGACAGCTATGGCTACACCTTC. It specifies CASSRDSYGYTF. The chain has TRBV6-5 and TRBJ1-2, with 7 bases aligning to TRBD1. The CDR3 contains 12 residues. The junction had 1 base not matched to a gene; V was cut back by 5 bases and J by 4 bases. Germline values: CDR1 MNHEY, CDR2 SVGAGI.

The J gene is TRBJ1-3, the V gene TRBV9; D is unclear. There are 12 residues in the CDR3. Deletions cut 1 base from V and 4 bases from J, with 3 bases between. Germline V gene sequence: CDR1 SGDLS, CDR2 YYNGEE. CDR3 in amino acids: CASSVQGNTIYF. CDR3 DNA: TGTGCCAGCAGCGTACAGGGAAACACCATATATTTT. Together with reference TRBV9 and TRBJ1-3, the CDR3 gives the full variable domain: DSGVTQTPKHLITATGQRVTLRCSPRSGDLSVYWYQQSLDQGLQFLIQYYNGEERAKGNILERFSAQQFPDLHSELNLSSLELGDSALYFCASSVQGNTIYFGEGSWLTVV.